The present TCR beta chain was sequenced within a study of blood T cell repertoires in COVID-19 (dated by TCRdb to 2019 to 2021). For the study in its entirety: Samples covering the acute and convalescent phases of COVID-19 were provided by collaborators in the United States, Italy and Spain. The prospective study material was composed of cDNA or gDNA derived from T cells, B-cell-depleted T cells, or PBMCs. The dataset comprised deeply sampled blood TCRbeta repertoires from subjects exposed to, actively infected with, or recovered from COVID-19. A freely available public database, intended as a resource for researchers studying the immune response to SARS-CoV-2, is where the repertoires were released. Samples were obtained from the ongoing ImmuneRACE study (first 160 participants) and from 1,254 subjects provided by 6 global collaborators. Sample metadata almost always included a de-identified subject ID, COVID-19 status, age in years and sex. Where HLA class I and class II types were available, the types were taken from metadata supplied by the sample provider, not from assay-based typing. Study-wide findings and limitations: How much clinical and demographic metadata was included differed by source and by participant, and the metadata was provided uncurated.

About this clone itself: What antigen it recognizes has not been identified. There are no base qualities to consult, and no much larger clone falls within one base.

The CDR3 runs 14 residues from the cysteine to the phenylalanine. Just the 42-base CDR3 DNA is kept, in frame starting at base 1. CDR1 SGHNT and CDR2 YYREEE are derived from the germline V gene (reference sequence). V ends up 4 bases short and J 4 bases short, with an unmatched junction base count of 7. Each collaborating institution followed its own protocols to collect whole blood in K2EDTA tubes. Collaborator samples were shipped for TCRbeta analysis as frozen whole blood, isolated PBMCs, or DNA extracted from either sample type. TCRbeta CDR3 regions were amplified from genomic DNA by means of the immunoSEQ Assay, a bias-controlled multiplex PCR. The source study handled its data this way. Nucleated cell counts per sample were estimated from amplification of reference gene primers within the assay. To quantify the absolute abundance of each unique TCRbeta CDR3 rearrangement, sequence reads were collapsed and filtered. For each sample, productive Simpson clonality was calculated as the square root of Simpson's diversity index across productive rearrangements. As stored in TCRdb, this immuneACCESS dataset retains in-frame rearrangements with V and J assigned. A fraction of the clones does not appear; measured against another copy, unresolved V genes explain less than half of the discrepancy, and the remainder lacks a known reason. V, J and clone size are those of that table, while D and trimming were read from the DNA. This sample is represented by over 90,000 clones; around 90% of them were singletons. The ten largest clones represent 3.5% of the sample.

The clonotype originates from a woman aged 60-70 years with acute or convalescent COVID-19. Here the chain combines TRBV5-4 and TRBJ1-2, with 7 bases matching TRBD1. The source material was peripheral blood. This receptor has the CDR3 CASSPMGQLYGYTF. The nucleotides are TGTGCCAGCAGCCCCATGGGACAGCTCTATGGCTACACCTTC.